One sample yielded the 30 T cell receptor beta chains listed below, sequenced in a study of control samples from healthy donors and cancer patients. TCRdb's copy holds only in-frame clones and misses some; the assay was immunoSEQ multiplex PCR. Of about 140,000 clones in the sample, 91% were seen once. Material: blood. The receptors were sampled from a man under 40 in good health.

V is TRBV4-1 and J is TRBJ1-4; 12 positions match TRBD1. The J segment lost 8 bases and the V segment lost 0 bases, leaving 4 bases of the junction unmatched. The germline CDR1 and CDR2 sequences are MGHRA and YSYEKL. CDR3 length equals 16 residues. DNA for the CDR3: TGCGCCAGCAGCCAAGATCATGGGACAGGGGGCGAAAAACTGTTTTTT. This gives the protein CASSQDHGTGGEKLFF.

This chain joins TRBV10-2 and TRBJ1-2, with D unresolved. Germline V gene lookup returns CDR1 WSHSY and CDR2 SAAADI. Trimming took 5 bases from V and 3 from J, leaving 13 bases between them. CDR3 length equals 14 residues. The chain's CDR3 is CASSKRETDYGYTF. The DNA of the CDR3 is TGCGCCAGCAGTAAGAGGGAAACGGACTATGGCTACACCTTC.

The chain uses TRBV9 and TRBJ1-6; no clear D. CDR1 is SGDLS and CDR2 is YYNGEE in the germline V gene. The V end lost 1 base, the J end lost 6 bases, and 8 bases lay between the germline ends. The CDR3 is 14 residues long. The DNA for the CDR3 is TGTGCCAGCAGCGTATCCGAGTTTAATTCACCCCTCCACTTT. Protein sequence: CASSVSEFNSPLHF.

Worth noting for this clone: A far larger clone differs by one base, so this is likely a read error. Written as DNA, the CDR3 is TGTGCCAGCAGCTTGGACAATGAGCAGTTCTTC. Translating gives CASSLDNEQFF. The rearrangement links TRBV5-6 to TRBJ2-1; D not certain. The germline CDR1 and CDR2 sequences are SGHDT and YYEEEE. This CDR3 has 11 amino acids. With 0 bases removed from V and 5 bases from J, the gap between germline ends came to 0 bases.

The rearrangement links TRBV4-1 to TRBJ1-1; possible D gene TRBD1, 5 bases. The germline V gene encodes CDR1 MGHRA and CDR2 YSYEKL. The CDR3 sequence is 16 residues long. The V and J ends lost 0 bases and 2 bases respectively, with 13 bases between them. The CDR3 spells CASSQDSQGGNTEAFF. The CDR3, as DNA: TGCGCCAGCAGCCAAGATTCCCAGGGCGGTAACACTGAAGCTTTCTTT.

The genes are TRBV6-5 and TRBJ2-1; 9 bases align to TRBD2. CDR3 length: 16 amino acids. Germline assignment: CDR1 MNHEY and CDR2 SVGAGI. Trimming took 2 bases from V and 4 from J; bases not matched to a gene: 6. CDR3 DNA sequence: TGTGCCAGCAGTTACGGTGGCGGGGGGGCTTACAATGAGCAGTTCTTC. Amino acid sequence: CASSYGGGGAYNEQFF.

The chain carries TRBV19 and TRBJ1-2, with D possibly TRBD1 on 6 matching bases. Trimming left V 6 bases short and J 2 bases short, with 19 bases between. The CDR3 is 16 amino acids. From germline, CDR1 is LNHDA and CDR2 SQIVND (reference sequence). The CDR3 DNA reads as TGTGCCAGTAGCAAGGGGGAGAGCAGGGCCAACTATGGCTACACCTTC. Translating gives CASSKGESRANYGYTF.

The chain combines TRBV7-3 with TRBJ1-6; the D is unclear. The CDR3 sequence is 17 residues long. The V gene lost 0 bases and the J gene lost 0 bases, with 9 bases spanning the gap. CDR1 SGHTA and CDR2 FQGTGA come from the germline V gene. The CDR3 reads CASSLTPGSSYNSPLHF. For the CDR3, the DNA is TGTGCCAGCAGCTTAACGCCCGGAAGCTCCTATAATTCACCCCTCCACTTT. Full variable domain (remainder filled in from reference TRBV7-3 and TRBJ1-6): GAGVSQTPSNKVTEKGKYVELRCDPISGHTALYWYRQSLGQGPEFLIYFQGTGAADDSGLPNDRFFAVRPEGSVSTLKIQRTERGDSAVYLCASSLTPGSSYNSPLHFGNGTRLTVT.

The rearrangement uses TRBV19 and TRBJ1-1, with TRBD1 matching 8 bases. Germline V gene data show CDR1 as LNHDA and CDR2 as SQIVND (reference sequence). V dropped 5 bases and J dropped 1; count of bases not matched to a gene: 6. CDR3 size: 15 residues. The chain's CDR3 is CASSPRQGWNTEAFF. CDR3 nucleotides: TGTGCCAGTAGTCCAAGACAGGGGTGGAACACTGAAGCTTTCTTT.

This clone has just a few counts. CDR3 loop: CASSLGFANEKLFF. The CDR3 DNA follows: TGTGCCAGCAGCTTGGGTTTTGCTAATGAAAAACTGTTTTTT. The rearrangement links TRBV5-6 to TRBJ1-4; D is undetermined. This CDR3 spans 14 amino acids. V was clipped by 0 bases and J by 3 bases, with 6 bases between them. Looked up from germline, CDR1 is SGHDT and CDR2 is YYEEEE.

The V and J genes are TRBV28 and TRBJ2-1, with D possibly being TRBD1 (6 bases). Trimming took off 6 bases at V and 2 bases at J, with 14 bases between the two ends. Per germline, CDR1 MDHEN and CDR2 SYDVKM. This CDR3 is built from 15 residues. CDR3 region: CASSPSRGAYNEQFF. The CDR3 coding sequence is TGTGCCAGCAGCCCGAGCAGGGGAGCCTACAATGAGCAGTTCTTC.

This chain connects TRBV6-4 to TRBJ2-3; TRBD2 aligns across 12 bases. Trimming cost V 5 bases and J 5 bases; bases outside gene matches: 8. The CDR3 length is 16 residues. CDR1 is MRHNA, CDR2 SNTAGT, per germline. As DNA, the CDR3 is TGTGCCAGCAGTCCCATGACTAGCGGGGGAATAGATACGCAGTATTTT. This translates into CASSPMTSGGIDTQYF.

J is TRBJ2-7 and V is TRBV6-6; 8 bases are a match to TRBD1. V lost 7 bases and J lost 4; bases outside the gene matches: 9. Germline V gene data show CDR1 as MNHNY and CDR2 as SVGAGI (reference sequence). The length of the CDR3 is 14 residues. CDR3 sequence reads: CASISAGGRYEQYF. DNA for the CDR3: TGTGCCAGCATTTCCGCAGGGGGCAGGTACGAGCAGTACTTC.

This clone appeared a single time. The chain joins TRBV30 to TRBJ1-3; D unresolved. CDR3 length equals 13 residues. Per germline, CDR1 GTSNPN and CDR2 SVGIG (reference sequence). V dropped 0 bases and J dropped 1 base, with 4 bases sitting between them. CDR3 sequence: CAWSVGSGNTIYF. DNA of the CDR3: TGTGCCTGGAGTGTAGGATCTGGAAACACCATATATTTT.

The rearrangement joins TRBV28 to TRBJ1-2; 11 positions agree with TRBD1. CDR1 and CDR2 from the germline V gene are MDHEN and SYDVKM. V shed 7 bases, J shed 4 bases, and the junction held 11 bases outside the gene matches. The CDR3 sequence is 16 residues long. The CDR3 DNA reads as TGTGCCAGCACAAATTCGTCCGGGACAGGGGGCTATGGCTACACCTTC. This codes for CASTNSSGTGGYGYTF.

Here the CDR3 reads CASSSGQLYEQYF. The CDR3, as DNA: TGTGCCAGCAGCTCCGGACAGCTCTACGAGCAGTACTTC. V usage is TRBV6-6 and J usage is TRBJ2-7, with a possible D match to TRBD1 (6 bases). The CDR3 is made up of 13 amino acids. The germline V gene encodes CDR1 MNHNY and CDR2 SVGAGI (reference sequence). V was trimmed by 6 bases and J by 3 bases, leaving 12 bases between them.

The chain combines TRBV6-5 with TRBJ2-7; 7 bases fit TRBD1. The CDR3 loop spans 15 amino acids. The V gene end was trimmed by 2 bases and the J gene end by 4 bases; junction bases not matched to a gene: 8. CDR1 and CDR2 (germline): MNHEY, SVGAGI. Written as DNA, the CDR3 is TGTGCCAGCAGTTACCTGACAGGGAATGGATACGAGCAGTACTTC. Residues: CASSYLTGNGYEQYF.

The chain recombines TRBV15 with TRBJ2-7; D tentatively reads TRBD1 or TRBD2 (5 bases each). This CDR3 is 14 amino acids long. Germline-derived CDR1 and CDR2 are LNHNV and YYDKDF (reference sequence). The V and J ends lost 1 base and 0 bases respectively, with 7 bases between them. CDR3 loop: CATSRGGTSYEQYF. The CDR3 DNA is TGTGCCACCAGCAGAGGGGGGACCTCCTACGAGCAGTACTTC.

The V gene is TRBV7-8, the J gene TRBJ2-3; possible D gene TRBD2, 5 bases. Between the trimmed V and J ends, which lost 7 bases and 3 bases, there was a span of 11 bases. Germline lookup yields CDR1 SGHVS and CDR2 FQNEAQ. The CDR3 extends over 13 amino acids. CDR3 residues: CASIERGTDTQYF. DNA of the CDR3: TGTGCCAGCATAGAACGAGGGACAGATACGCAGTATTTT.

The chain has TRBV9 and TRBJ2-7; D possibly uses TRBD1 or TRBD2 (7 bases each). This CDR3 has 16 amino acids. V dropped 3 bases and J dropped 2 bases, with 18 bases sitting between them. Germline V lookup: CDR1 SGDLS, CDR2 YYNGEE. CDR3 sequence: CASSGTGEGSPYEQYF. CDR3 DNA sequence: TGTGCCAGCAGCGGTACAGGGGAGGGATCGCCCTACGAGCAGTACTTC. Complete variable domain (other parts from reference TRBV9 and TRBJ2-7): DSGVTQTPKHLITATGQRVTLRCSPRSGDLSVYWYQQSLDQGLQFLIQYYNGEERAKGNILERFSAQQFPDLHSELNLSSLELGDSALYFCASSGTGEGSPYEQYFGPGTRLTVT.

The gene calls are TRBV6-6 and TRBJ2-7; D is unresolved. This CDR3 has 14 amino acids. V lost 0 bases and J lost 6, with 12 bases in between. CDR1 and CDR2 (germline): MNHNY, SVGAGI (reference sequence). CDR3 loop: CASSYSIRSGEQYF. DNA for the CDR3: TGTGCCAGCAGTTACTCTATTAGGTCGGGCGAGCAGTACTTC.

V gene TRBV19 combines with J gene TRBJ2-5, with 10 bases fitting TRBD1. With V trimmed by 1 base and J by 4 bases, 0 bases remained unmatched. Germline-derived CDR1 and CDR2 are LNHDA and SQIVND (reference sequence). CDR3 length: 14 residues. CDR3 sequence (DNA): TGTGCCAGTAGTATAGGGACAGGGGGAGAGACCCAGTACTTC. Translating gives CASSIGTGGETQYF. Full variable domain (outside the CDR3, taken from reference TRBV19 and TRBJ2-5): DGGITQSPKYLFRKEGQNVTLSCEQNLNHDAMYWYRQDPGQGLRLIYYSQIVNDFQKGDIAEGYSVSREKKESFPLTVTSAQKNPTAFYLCASSIGTGGETQYFGPGTRLLVL.

The rearrangement links TRBV7-7 to TRBJ2-1; perhaps TRBD2 as D (6 bases). In germline, CDR1 is SSHAT, CDR2 FNYEAQ (reference sequence). CDR3 length equals 13 residues. The germline V and J ends were trimmed by 7 bases and 7 bases, with 14 bases remaining between them. The chain's CDR3 is CASTPAGQNEQFF. In nucleotides, the CDR3 is TGTGCCAGCACCCCAGCGGGCCAAAATGAGCAGTTCTTC.

This chain links TRBV12-5 with TRBJ1-3; a weak D match, TRBD1 (5 bases). V was trimmed by 5 bases and J by 4 bases, leaving 12 bases between them. The CDR3 sequence is 14 residues long. The germline V gene encodes CDR1 LGHNT and CDR2 FRNRAP. The CDR3 DNA follows: TGTGCTAGTGGTGCCGGACAACGAGGAAACACCATATATTTT. Encoded protein: CASGAGQRGNTIYF.

This chain uses TRBV2 with TRBJ1-2; D not certain. Trimming took 2 bases from V and 4 from J, leaving 5 bases between them. Germline V gives CDR1 SNHLY, CDR2 FYNNEI. The CDR3 spans 12 residues. The CDR3 sequence: CASSERRYGYTF. The CDR3 DNA sequence: TGTGCCAGCAGTGAAAGACGCTATGGCTACACCTTC.

Only one count was recorded for this clone. The chain has TRBV11-2 and TRBJ2-7; D is unresolved. The CDR3 contains 15 residues. In germline, CDR1 is SGHAT, CDR2 FQNNGV. V lost 1 base and J 5 bases, leaving 15 bases between the germline ends. The CDR3 reads CASSLGIRLVDEQYF. The CDR3 coding sequence is TGTGCCAGCAGCTTAGGGATACGCCTAGTGGACGAGCAGTACTTC.

The rearrangement links TRBV2 to TRBJ1-5; D unclear. CDR3 length: 14 amino acids. V was cut by 7 bases and J by 5 bases, with 15 bases left in between. Germline loops: CDR1 SNHLY, CDR2 FYNNEI. The CDR3 sequence: CASNKDGTHQPQHF. The CDR3 region has the DNA TGTGCCAGCAATAAGGACGGTACACATCAGCCCCAGCATTTT. Drawing the rest from reference TRBV2 and TRBJ1-5, the complete variable domain is EPEVTQTPSHQVTQMGQEVILRCVPISNHLYFYWYRQILGQKVEFLVSFYNNEISEKSEIFDDQFSVERPDGSNFTLKIRSTKLEDSAMYFCASNKDGTHQPQHFGDGTRLSIL.

The chain links TRBV11-2 to TRBJ1-2, with 7 bases aligning to TRBD1. Unmatched junction bases numbered 2, after V lost 0 bases and J lost 4 bases. Looked up from germline, CDR1 is SGHAT and CDR2 is FQNNGV. The CDR3 runs 14 residues. This CDR3 reads CASSLETGIYGYTF. CDR3 coding DNA: TGTGCCAGCAGCTTAGAGACAGGGATCTATGGCTACACCTTC.

The chain has TRBV18 and TRBJ2-4; weak D call: TRBD1 (7 bases). Trimming removed 2 bases from V and 5 bases from J, with 13 bases in between. Germline V gene sequence: CDR1 KGHSH, CDR2 LQKENI. The CDR3 extends over 15 amino acids. The CDR3 sequence: CASSPGAGQQNIQYF. For the CDR3, the DNA is TGTGCCAGCTCACCAGGTGCGGGACAGCAAAACATTCAGTACTTC.

The rearrangement joins TRBV19 to TRBJ1-1, with TRBD1 matching over 8 bases. This CDR3 contains 15 residues. Germline assignment: CDR1 LNHDA and CDR2 SQIVND (reference sequence). V lost 7 bases, J lost 2 bases, and 9 bases stayed unmatched. The CDR3 is CASIWGTGTNTEAFF. As DNA, the CDR3 is TGTGCCAGTATATGGGGGACAGGAACAAACACTGAAGCTTTCTTT.